This T cell receptor beta chain comes out of a study of neurological immune-mediated disorders. V lost 3 bases, J lost 0 bases, and 14 bases lay in between. CDR3 length: 17 residues. The germline V gene encodes CDR1 MGHDK and CDR2 SYGVNS. The sample holds many counts of this clonotype. MiXCR, applied by TCRdb to the 5' RACE reads, yields one record per CDR3 protein. The sample lists some 77,000 distinct CDR3 sequences; around a tenth were seen once. What was sequenced was PBMCs. V gene TRBV25-1 combines with J gene TRBJ2-2; TRBD1 might be the D (6 bases). The sequence came from a man aged 50-60 years in good health. The CDR3 nucleotides read TGTGCCAGCAGTGACAGGGGTCGAGGATCGAACACCGGGGAGCTGTTTTTT. Protein product: CASSDRGRGSNTGELFF.